This T cell receptor (beta chain) is from a study of control samples from healthy donors and cancer patients. The data were produced by immunoSEQ multiplex PCR, yet TCRdb's version contains in-frame clones alone and is incomplete. The table records around 150,000 clones, less than 95% of them present only once. The germline CDR1 and CDR2 sequences are SEHNR and FQNEAQ (reference sequence). The CDR3 consists of 13 residues. Deletions cut 5 bases from V and 0 bases from J, with 7 bases between. The V call is TRBV7-9, the J call TRBJ1-1; D is ambiguous. The clonotype originates from a man aged 55-75 years with colorectal cancer. What was sequenced was PBMCs. Written as DNA, the CDR3 is TGTGCCAGCAGCGATCCCATGAACACTGAAGCTTTCTTT. Protein: CASSDPMNTEAFF.